The clone carrying this T cell receptor (beta chain) was picked up a small number of times. What it binds is unknown. CDR3 length: 13 residues. Trimming left V 4 bases short and J 7 bases short, with 11 bases between. Germline lookup yields CDR1 SGHTA and CDR2 FQGNSA. Isolated RNA was reverse transcribed in full, so expressed TCRB transcripts were sequenced. Method: immunoSEQ multiplex PCR; TCRdb's copy keeps in-frame clones and lacks some. The repertoire holds a few hundred thousand clones, with about 15% as singletons. The sample is drawn from a study of beta chain features in type 1 diabetes. Findings of the study overall: A moderate, significant TCRB CDR3 shortening appeared in type 1 diabetes across four CD4+ subsets.

The chain carries TRBV7-2 and TRBJ1-5, with D possibly TRBD1 on 5 matching bases. The receptor was isolated from a man aged 18 to 35 with type 1 diabetes. Material for sequencing was naive CD4+ T cells from blood. The CDR3 protein is CASSYQGKQPQHF. The CDR3 nucleotides are TGTGCCAGCAGCTATCAGGGTAAACAGCCCCAGCATTTT.